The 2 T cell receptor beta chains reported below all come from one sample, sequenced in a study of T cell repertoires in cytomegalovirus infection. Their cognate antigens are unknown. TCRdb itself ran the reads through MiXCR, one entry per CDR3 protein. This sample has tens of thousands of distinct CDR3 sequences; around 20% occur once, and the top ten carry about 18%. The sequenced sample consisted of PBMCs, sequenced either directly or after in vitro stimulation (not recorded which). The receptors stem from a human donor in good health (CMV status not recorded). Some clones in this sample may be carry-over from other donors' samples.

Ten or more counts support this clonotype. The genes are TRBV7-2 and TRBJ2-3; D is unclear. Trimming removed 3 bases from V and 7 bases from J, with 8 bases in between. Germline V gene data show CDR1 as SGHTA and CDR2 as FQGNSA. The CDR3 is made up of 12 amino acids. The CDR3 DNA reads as TGTGCCAGCAGCTTTCCCTCTAATACGCAGTATTTT. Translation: CASSFPSNTQYF.

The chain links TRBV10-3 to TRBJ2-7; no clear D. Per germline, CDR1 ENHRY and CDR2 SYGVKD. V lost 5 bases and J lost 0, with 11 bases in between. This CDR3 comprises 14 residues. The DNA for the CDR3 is TGTGCCATCAGTCAGGACGGATACTCCTACGAGCAGTACTTC. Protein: CAISQDGYSYEQYF.